Here is one TCR beta chain with its context. The data stem from a study of blood T cells in healthy people across ages. It was with a sample-barcoded 5' primer and a J-beta primer mix that a second PCR of about 7 to 12 cycles was run. TCRdb ran MiXCR on the 5' RACE reads and lists one entry per CDR3 protein. The table has under 800,000 distinct CDR3 sequences, approximately 43% seen once. The sequenced sample consisted of blood. The TCR originated in a woman aged 60-75 years in good health.

The CDR3 protein is CASSLVRSPITDTQYF. CDR3 nucleotides: TGTGCCAGCAGCTTAGTACGGTCTCCAATCACAGATACGCAGTATTTT. V usage is TRBV7-2 and J usage is TRBJ2-3; D unresolved. The V and J ends lost 1 base and 2 bases respectively, with 13 bases between them. The germline gives CDR1 SGHTA, CDR2 FQGNSA. The CDR3 is 16 residues long.